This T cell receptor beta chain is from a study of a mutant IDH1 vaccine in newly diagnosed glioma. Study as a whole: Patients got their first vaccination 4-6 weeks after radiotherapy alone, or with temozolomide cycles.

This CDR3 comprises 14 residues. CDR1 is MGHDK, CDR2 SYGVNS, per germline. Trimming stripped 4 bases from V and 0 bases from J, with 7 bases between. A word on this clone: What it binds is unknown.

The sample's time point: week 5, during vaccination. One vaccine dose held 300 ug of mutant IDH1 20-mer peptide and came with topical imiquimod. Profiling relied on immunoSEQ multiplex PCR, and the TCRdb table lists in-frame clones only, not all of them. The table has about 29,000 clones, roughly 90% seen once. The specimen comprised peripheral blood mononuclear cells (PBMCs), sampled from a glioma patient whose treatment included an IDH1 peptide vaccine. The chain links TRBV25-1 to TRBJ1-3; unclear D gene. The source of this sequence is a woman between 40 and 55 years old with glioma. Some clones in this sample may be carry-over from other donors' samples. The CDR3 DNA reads TGTGCCAGCAGTGGAGGAGTCTCTGGAAACACCATATATTTT. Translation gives CASSGGVSGNTIYF.